Included here is one T cell receptor (beta chain) sequence, with context. CDR1 and CDR2 (germline): SQVTM, ANQGSEA. V gave up 7 bases and J gave up 4 bases; unmatched junction bases: 12. This CDR3 is 15 amino acids long. Generated by immunoSEQ multiplex PCR, the TCRdb table keeps only in-frame clones and is missing some. The sample has 55,000 to 75,000 clones, around two thirds seen once. This record belongs to a study of T cell clones after liver transplantation. Study at large: A pre-transplant mixed lymphocyte reaction with TCRbeta sequencing defined graft-donor-reactive clones followed in post-transplant blood. Third-party-reactive TCRbeta sequences from pre-transplant mixed lymphocyte reactions served as antigen-independent comparators.

The receptor was derived from a human patient who received a liver transplant. Some T cells may have originated in the graft donor. Source: CD4+ T cells from blood, taken at the approximately 16-month timepoint. V usage is TRBV29-1 and J usage is TRBJ2-5, with 10 bases that match TRBD1. The CDR3 is CSARQGASFPETQYF. DNA of the CDR3: TGCAGCGCCAGACAGGGGGCTTCATTCCCAGAGACCCAGTACTTC.